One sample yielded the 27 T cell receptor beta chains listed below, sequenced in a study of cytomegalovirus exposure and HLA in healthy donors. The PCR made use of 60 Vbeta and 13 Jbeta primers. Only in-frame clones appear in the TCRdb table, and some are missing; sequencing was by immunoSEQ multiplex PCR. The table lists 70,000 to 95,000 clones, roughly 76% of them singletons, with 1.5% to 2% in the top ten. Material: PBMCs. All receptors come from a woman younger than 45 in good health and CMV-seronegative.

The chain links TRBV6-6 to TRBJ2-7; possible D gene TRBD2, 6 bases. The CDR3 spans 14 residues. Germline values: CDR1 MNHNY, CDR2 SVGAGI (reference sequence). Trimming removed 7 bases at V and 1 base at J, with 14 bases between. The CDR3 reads CASISDGGSYEQYF. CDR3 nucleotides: TGTGCCAGCATCTCGGACGGGGGTTCCTACGAGCAGTACTTC.

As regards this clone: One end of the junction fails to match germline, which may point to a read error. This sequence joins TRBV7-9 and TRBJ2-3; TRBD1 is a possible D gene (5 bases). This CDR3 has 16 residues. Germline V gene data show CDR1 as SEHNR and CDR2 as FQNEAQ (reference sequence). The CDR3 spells CSSSLSDITSTDTQYF. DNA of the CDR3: TGTTCCAGCAGCTTATCGGACATCACTAGCACAGATACGCAGTATTTT.

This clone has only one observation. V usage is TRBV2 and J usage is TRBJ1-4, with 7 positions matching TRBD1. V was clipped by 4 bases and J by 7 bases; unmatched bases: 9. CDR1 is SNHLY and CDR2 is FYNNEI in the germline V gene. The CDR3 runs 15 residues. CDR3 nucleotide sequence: TGTGCCAGCAGTGGGCTGACAGGGATGGGTGAAAAACTGTTTTTT. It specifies CASSGLTGMGEKLFF.

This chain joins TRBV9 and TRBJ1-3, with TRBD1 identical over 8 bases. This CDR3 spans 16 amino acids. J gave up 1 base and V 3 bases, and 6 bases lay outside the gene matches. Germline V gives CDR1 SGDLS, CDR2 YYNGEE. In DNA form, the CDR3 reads TGTGCCAGCAGCGCCCATCACAGGGGGTCTGGAAACACCATATATTTT. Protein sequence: CASSAHHRGSGNTIYF.

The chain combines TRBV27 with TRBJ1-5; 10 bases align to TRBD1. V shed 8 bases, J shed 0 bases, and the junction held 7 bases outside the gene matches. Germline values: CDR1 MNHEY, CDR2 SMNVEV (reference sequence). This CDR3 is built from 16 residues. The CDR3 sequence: CASRDRGRYSNQPQHF. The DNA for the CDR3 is TGTGCCAGCCGTGACAGGGGGCGATATAGCAATCAGCCCCAGCATTTT.

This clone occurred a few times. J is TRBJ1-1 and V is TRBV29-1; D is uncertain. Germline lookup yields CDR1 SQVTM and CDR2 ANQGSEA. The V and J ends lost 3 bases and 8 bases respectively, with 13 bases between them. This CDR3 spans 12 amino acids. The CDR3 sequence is CSVDQGVREAFF. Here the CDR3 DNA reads TGCAGCGTTGACCAAGGAGTCCGGGAAGCTTTCTTT.

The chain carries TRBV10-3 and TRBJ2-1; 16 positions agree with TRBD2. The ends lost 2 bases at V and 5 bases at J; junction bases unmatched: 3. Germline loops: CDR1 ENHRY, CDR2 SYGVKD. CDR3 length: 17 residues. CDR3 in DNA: TGTGCCATCAGTGAGGGGACTAGCGGGAGGGCGGACAATGAGCAGTTCTTC. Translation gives CAISEGTSGRADNEQFF.

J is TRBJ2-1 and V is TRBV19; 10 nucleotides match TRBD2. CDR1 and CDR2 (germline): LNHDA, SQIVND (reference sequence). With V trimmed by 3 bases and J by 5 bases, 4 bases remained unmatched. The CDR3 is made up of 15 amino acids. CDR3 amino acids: CASSISSGRHNEQFF. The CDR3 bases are TGTGCCAGTAGTATTTCTAGCGGGAGACACAATGAGCAGTTCTTC.

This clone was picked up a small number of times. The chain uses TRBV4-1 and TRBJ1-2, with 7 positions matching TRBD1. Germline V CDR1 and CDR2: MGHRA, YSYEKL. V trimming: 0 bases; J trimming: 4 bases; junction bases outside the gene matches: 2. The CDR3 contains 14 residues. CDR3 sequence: CASSQERQGYGYTF. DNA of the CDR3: TGCGCCAGCAGCCAAGAAAGACAGGGCTATGGCTACACCTTC.

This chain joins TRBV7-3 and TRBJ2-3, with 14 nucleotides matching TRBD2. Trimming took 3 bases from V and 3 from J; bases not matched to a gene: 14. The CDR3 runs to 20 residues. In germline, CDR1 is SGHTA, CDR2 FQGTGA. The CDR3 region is CASSFGTSGSRTRVTDTQYF. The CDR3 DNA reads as TGTGCCAGCAGCTTCGGGACTAGCGGGAGTAGGACACGGGTGACAGATACGCAGTATTTT.

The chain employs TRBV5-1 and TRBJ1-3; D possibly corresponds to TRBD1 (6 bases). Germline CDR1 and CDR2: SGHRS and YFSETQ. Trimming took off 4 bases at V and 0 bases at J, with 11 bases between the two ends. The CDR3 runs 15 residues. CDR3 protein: CASSPQGTSGNTIYF. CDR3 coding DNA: TGCGCCAGCAGCCCACAGGGCACCTCTGGAAACACCATATATTTT.

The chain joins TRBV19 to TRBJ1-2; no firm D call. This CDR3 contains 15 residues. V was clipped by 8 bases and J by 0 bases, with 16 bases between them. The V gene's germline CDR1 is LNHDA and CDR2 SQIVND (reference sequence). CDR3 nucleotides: TGTGCCAGTTCGGACGCGGGCAAAGCTAACTATGGCTACACCTTC. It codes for CASSDAGKANYGYTF.

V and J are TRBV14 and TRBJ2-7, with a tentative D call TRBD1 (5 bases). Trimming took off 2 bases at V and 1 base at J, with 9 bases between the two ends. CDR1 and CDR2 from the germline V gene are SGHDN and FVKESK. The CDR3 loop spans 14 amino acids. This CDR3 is CASSQLGLSYEQYF. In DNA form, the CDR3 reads TGTGCCAGCAGCCAATTGGGGCTGTCCTACGAGCAGTACTTC.

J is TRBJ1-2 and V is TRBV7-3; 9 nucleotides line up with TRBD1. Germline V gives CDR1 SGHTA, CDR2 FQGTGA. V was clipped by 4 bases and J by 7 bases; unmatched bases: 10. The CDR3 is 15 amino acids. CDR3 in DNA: TGTGCCAGCAGCTCTCCGGGACAGGGTATGAGTGGCTACACCTTC. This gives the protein CASSSPGQGMSGYTF. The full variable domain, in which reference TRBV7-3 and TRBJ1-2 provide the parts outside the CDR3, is GAGVSQTPSNKVTEKGKYVELRCDPISGHTALYWYRQSLGQGPEFLIYFQGTGAADDSGLPNDRFFAVRPEGSVSTLKIQRTERGDSAVYLCASSSPGQGMSGYTFGSGTRLTVV.

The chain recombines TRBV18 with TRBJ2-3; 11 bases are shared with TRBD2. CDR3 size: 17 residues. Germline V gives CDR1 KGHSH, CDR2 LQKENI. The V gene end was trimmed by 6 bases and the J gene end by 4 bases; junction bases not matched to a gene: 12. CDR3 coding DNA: TGTGCCAGCTCCCACGGAGTAGCGGGAGGGTTCCCAGATACGCAGTATTTT. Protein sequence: CASSHGVAGGFPDTQYF.

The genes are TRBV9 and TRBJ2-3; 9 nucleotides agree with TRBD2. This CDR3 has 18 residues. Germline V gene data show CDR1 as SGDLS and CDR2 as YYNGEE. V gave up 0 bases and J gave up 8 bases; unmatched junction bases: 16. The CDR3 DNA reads TGTGCCAGCAGCGTAGCTGGGGCTAGCGGGACCTCTATGGGTACGCAGTATTTT. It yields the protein CASSVAGASGTSMGTQYF.

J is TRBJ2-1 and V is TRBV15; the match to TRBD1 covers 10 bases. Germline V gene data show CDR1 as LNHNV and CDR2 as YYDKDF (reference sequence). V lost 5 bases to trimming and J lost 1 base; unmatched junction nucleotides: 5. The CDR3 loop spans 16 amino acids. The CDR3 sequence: CATSGQDRGSYNEQFF. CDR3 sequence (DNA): TGTGCCACCAGCGGCCAGGACAGGGGGTCCTACAATGAGCAGTTCTTC.

The CDR3 bases are TGTGCCAGCAGCCAAGAATGTTGGGACAGTTATCGCAATCAGCCCCAGCATTTT. Encoded protein: CASSQECWDSYRNQPQHF. The gene calls are TRBV14 and TRBJ1-5; 7 bases agree with TRBD1. The CDR3 consists of 18 residues. CDR1 SGHDN and CDR2 FVKESK come from the germline V gene. The junction had 10 bases not matched to a gene; V was cut back by 0 bases and J by 2 bases.

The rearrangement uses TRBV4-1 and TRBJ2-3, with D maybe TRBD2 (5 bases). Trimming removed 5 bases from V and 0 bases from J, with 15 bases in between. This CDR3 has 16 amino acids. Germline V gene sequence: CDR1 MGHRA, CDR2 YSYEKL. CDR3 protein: CASSFKRFASTDTQYF. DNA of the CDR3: TGCGCCAGCAGCTTCAAGCGGTTTGCTAGCACAGATACGCAGTATTTT.

The DNA for the CDR3 is TGCGCCAGCAGCTTGGAGGGCTCGGGGGAAGAGACCCAGTACTTC. Its translation is CASSLEGSGEETQYF. This sequence joins TRBV5-1 and TRBJ2-5, with D tentatively TRBD2 (6 bases). The CDR3 is 15 residues long. From germline, CDR1 is SGHRS and CDR2 YFSETQ. V was clipped by 0 bases and J by 3 bases, with 12 bases between them.

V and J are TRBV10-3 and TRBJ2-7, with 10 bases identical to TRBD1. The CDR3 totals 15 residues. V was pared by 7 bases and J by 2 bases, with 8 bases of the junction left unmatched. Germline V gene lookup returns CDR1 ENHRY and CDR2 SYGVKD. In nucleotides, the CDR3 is TGTGCCATCAACGCGAAGACAGGGGGCCCCTACGAGCAGTACTTC. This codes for CAINAKTGGPYEQYF.

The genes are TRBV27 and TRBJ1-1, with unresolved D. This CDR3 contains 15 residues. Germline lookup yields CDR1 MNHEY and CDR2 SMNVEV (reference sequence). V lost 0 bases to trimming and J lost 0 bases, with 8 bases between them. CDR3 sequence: CASSLSAVMNTEAFF. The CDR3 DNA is TGTGCCAGCAGTTTATCGGCAGTCATGAACACTGAAGCTTTCTTT.

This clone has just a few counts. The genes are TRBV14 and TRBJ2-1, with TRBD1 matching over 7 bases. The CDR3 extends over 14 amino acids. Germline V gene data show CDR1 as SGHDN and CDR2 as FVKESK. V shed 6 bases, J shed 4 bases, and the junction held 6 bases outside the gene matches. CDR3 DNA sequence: TGTGCCAGCAGGGTGACAGGGCCTTACAATGAGCAGTTCTTC. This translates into CASRVTGPYNEQFF.

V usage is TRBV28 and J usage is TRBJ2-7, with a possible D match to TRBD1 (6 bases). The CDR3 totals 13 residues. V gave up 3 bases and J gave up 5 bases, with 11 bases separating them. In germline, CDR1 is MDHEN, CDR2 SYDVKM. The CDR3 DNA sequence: TGTGCCAGCAGTTTGACAGGATGGGACGAGCAGTACTTC. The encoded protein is CASSLTGWDEQYF.

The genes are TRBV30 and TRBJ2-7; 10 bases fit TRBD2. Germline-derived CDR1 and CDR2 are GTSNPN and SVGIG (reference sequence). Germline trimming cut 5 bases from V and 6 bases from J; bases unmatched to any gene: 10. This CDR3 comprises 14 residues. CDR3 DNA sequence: TGTGCCTGGGCAATCCTAGCGGGAGTTGGCGAGCAGTACTTC. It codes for CAWAILAGVGEQYF. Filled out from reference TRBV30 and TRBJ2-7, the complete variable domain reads SQTIHQWPATLVQPVGSPLSLECTVEGTSNPNLYWYRQAAGRGLQLLFYSVGIGQISSEVPQNLSASRPQDRQFILSSKKLLLSDSGFYLCAWAILAGVGEQYFGPGTRLTVT.

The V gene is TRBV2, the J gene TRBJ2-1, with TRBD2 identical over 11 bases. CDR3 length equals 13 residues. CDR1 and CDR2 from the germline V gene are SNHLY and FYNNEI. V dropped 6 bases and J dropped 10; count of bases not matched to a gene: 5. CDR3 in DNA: TGTGCCAGCAGGGTAGGGACTAGCGGAGAGCAGTTCTTC. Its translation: CASRVGTSGEQFF.

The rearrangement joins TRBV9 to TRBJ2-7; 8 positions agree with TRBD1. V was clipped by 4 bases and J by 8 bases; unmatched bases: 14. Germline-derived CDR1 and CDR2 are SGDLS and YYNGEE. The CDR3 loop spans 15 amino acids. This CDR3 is CASSSTGTGAEQQYF. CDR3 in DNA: TGTGCCAGCAGCTCGACCGGGACAGGCGCCGAGCAGCAGTACTTC.